Presented here are 21 T cell receptor beta chains from one specimen sequenced in a study of T cell responses to AZD1222 COVID-19 vaccine. The protocol was immunoSEQ multiplex PCR, while the TCRdb copy is restricted to in-frame clones and leaves out a portion. Of more than 95,000 clones listed, roughly 91% are singletons. The source material was peripheral blood, sampled on day 0 of AZD1222 vaccination. Receptor source: an adult in good health.

This chain connects TRBV3-1 (or the pseudogene TRBV3-2) to TRBJ1-1; D unclear. The germline CDR1 and CDR2 sequences are LGHDT and YNNKEL (reference sequence). Trimming shortened V by 1 base and J by 0 bases, and 9 bases separated the two germline ends. This CDR3 region has 15 residues. CDR3 nucleotide sequence: TGTGCCAGCAGCCAAGGGCGGCTCTTGAACACTGAAGCTTTCTTT. Translated: CASSQGRLLNTEAFF.

This clone was observed once. V is TRBV7-9 and J is TRBJ2-7; D assignment may be TRBD1 or TRBD2 (6 bases each). Germline values: CDR1 SEHNR, CDR2 FQNEAQ (reference sequence). The V end was cut by 2 bases, the J end by 1 base, with 9 bases between. CDR3 length: 14 amino acids. CDR3 nucleotide sequence: TGTGCCAGCAGCTTAAGGGGGGCATCCTACGAGCAGTACTTC. The encoded protein is CASSLRGASYEQYF.

The chain links TRBV2 to TRBJ1-2; 8 bases map to TRBD1. CDR3 length: 14 residues. Germline V gene sequence: CDR1 SNHLY, CDR2 FYNNEI. V dropped 4 bases and J dropped 8; count of bases not matched to a gene: 9. The CDR3 is CASSVNFPGGGYTF. CDR3 bases: TGTGCCAGCAGTGTAAACTTCCCAGGGGGCGGCTACACCTTC.

V gene TRBV7-9 combines with J gene TRBJ2-7; TRBD1 matches at 7 bases. Germline V CDR1 and CDR2: SEHNR, FQNEAQ (reference sequence). The length of the CDR3 is 15 residues. V dropped 4 bases and J dropped 3; count of bases not matched to a gene: 9. The CDR3: CASSSTRQGIYEQYF. In DNA, the CDR3 is TGTGCCAGCAGCTCCACGAGACAGGGTATCTACGAGCAGTACTTC.

V usage is TRBV6-1 and J usage is TRBJ2-7, with D uncertain. The germline V gene encodes CDR1 MNHNS and CDR2 SASEGT. The CDR3 is 15 residues long. Deletions cut 2 bases from V and 2 bases from J, with 13 bases between. CDR3: CASSERVTSTYEQYF. CDR3 nucleotides: TGTGCCAGCAGTGAACGGGTCACCAGTACCTACGAGCAGTACTTC.

V and J are TRBV28 and TRBJ1-6, with D perhaps TRBD1 (6 bases). The CDR3 runs 13 residues. The germline V gene has CDR1 MDHEN and CDR2 SYDVKM. Trimming shortened V by 7 bases and J by 9 bases, and 13 bases separated the two germline ends. CDR3 bases: TGTGCCAGCATATCGGGGGCGGGTTCACCCCTCCACTTT. Translating it yields CASISGAGSPLHF.

CDR3 nucleotide sequence: TGCGCCAGCAGCGCGACCGGGACTAGCTTTTCCTACGAGCAGTACTTC. Protein product: CASSATGTSFSYEQYF. The rearrangement uses TRBV5-1 and TRBJ2-7; TRBD2 aligns across 9 bases. Germline CDR1 and CDR2: SGHRS and YFSETQ. The CDR3 contains 16 residues. Trimming at V came to 4 bases and at J to 1 base, leaving 9 bases not matched to a gene.

The chain recombines TRBV5-5 with TRBJ2-1, with unresolved D. The germline V gene has CDR1 SGHKS and CDR2 YYEKEE (reference sequence). V dropped 0 bases and J dropped 0 bases, with 10 bases sitting between them. CDR3 size: 16 residues. CDR3 loop: CASSLEWGISYNEQFF. In DNA form, the CDR3 reads TGTGCCAGCAGCTTGGAGTGGGGAATCTCCTACAATGAGCAGTTCTTC.

V gene TRBV6-2 or TRBV6-3 combines with J gene TRBJ2-2, with D unresolved. The germline V gene encodes CDR1 MNHEY and CDR2 SVGEGT. V lost 2 bases and J 0 bases, leaving 7 bases between the germline ends. This CDR3 has 15 amino acids. CDR3 protein: CASSYGQPNTGELFF. CDR3 nucleotide sequence: TGTGCCAGCAGTTACGGGCAGCCGAACACCGGGGAGCTGTTTTTT.

The rearrangement links TRBV4-3 to TRBJ2-4, with D possibly matching TRBD2 (5 bases). Germline V gene sequence: CDR1 LGHNA, CDR2 YSLEER. Trimming removed 0 bases from V and 7 bases from J, with 10 bases in between. CDR3 length: 14 residues. The CDR3 protein is CASSQDPDFNIQYF. The DNA of the CDR3 is TGCGCCAGCAGCCAAGATCCGGACTTTAACATTCAGTACTTC.

This chain connects TRBV3-1 (or the pseudogene TRBV3-2) to TRBJ1-1; D is unclear. The CDR3 is 12 amino acids. The germline V gene encodes CDR1 LGHDT and CDR2 YNNKEL (reference sequence). Deletions cut 4 bases from V and 8 bases from J, with 11 bases between. The CDR3 DNA reads TGTGCCAGCAGCCTTGGGAATACCGAAGCTTTCTTT. It translates to CASSLGNTEAFF.

The CDR3 spells CASSSGREAYEQYF. CDR3 sequence (DNA): TGTGCCAGCAGCTCGGGACGGGAGGCTTACGAGCAGTACTTC. The J gene is TRBJ2-7, the V gene TRBV7-9, with TRBD2 identical over 7 bases. The germline V gene has CDR1 SEHNR and CDR2 FQNEAQ (reference sequence). V shed 4 bases, J shed 4 bases, and the junction held 7 bases outside the gene matches. The CDR3 spans 14 residues.

The gene calls are TRBV5-6 and TRBJ1-1; the D gene is possibly TRBD1 (6 bases). Trimming cost V 3 bases and J 11 bases, with 14 bases left between them. From germline, CDR1 is SGHDT and CDR2 YYEEEE. This CDR3 is 12 amino acids long. Here the CDR3 reads CASSSFPGVAFF. In DNA, the CDR3 is TGTGCCAGCAGCTCCTTCCCAGGGGTGGCTTTCTTT.

The DNA of the CDR3 is TGTGCCAGTAGATACTACAATGAGCAGTTCTTC. Translation gives CASRYYNEQFF. V usage is TRBV19 and J usage is TRBJ2-1; D remains ambiguous. The V end was cut by 6 bases, the J end by 3 bases, with 3 bases between. CDR1 and CDR2 from the germline V gene are LNHDA and SQIVND (reference sequence). The length of the CDR3 is 11 residues. Full variable domain (missing parts from reference TRBV19 and TRBJ2-1): DGGITQSPKYLFRKEGQNVTLSCEQNLNHDAMYWYRQDPGQGLRLIYYSQIVNDFQKGDIAEGYSVSREKKESFPLTVTSAQKNPTAFYLCASRYYNEQFFGPGTRLTVL.

About this clone: An end of the junction differs from the germline gene, which may be a read error. The CDR3 nucleotides are TGTGCCAGCAGTTTATTGGGGGCGAACGTCCTGACTTTC. It encodes CASSLLGANVLTF. The J gene is TRBJ2-6, the V gene TRBV28; tentative D call: TRBD1 (6 bases). Germline assignment: CDR1 MDHEN and CDR2 SYDVKM. This CDR3 has 13 residues.

This sequence joins TRBV3-1 (or the pseudogene TRBV3-2) and TRBJ2-6; 10 bases are shared with TRBD1. Per the germline V gene, CDR1 is LGHDT and CDR2 is YNNKEL (reference sequence). CDR3 length: 17 amino acids. V was pared by 4 bases and J by 1 base, with 4 bases of the junction left unmatched. CDR3 protein: CASSPRDRGSGANVLTF. The CDR3 nucleotides are TGTGCCAGCAGCCCCCGGGACAGGGGTTCTGGGGCCAACGTCCTGACTTTC.

J is TRBJ2-2 and V is TRBV18; D might be TRBD1 or TRBD2, each matching 5 bases. The CDR3 sequence is 12 residues long. V lost 7 bases and J lost 3, with 6 bases in between. Germline loops: CDR1 KGHSH, CDR2 LQKENI. CDR3 sequence reads: CASLGDTGELFF. The CDR3 DNA reads as TGTGCCAGCTTGGGGGACACCGGGGAGCTGTTTTTT.

This clone is a singleton in its sample. The V call is TRBV29-1, the J call TRBJ1-2, with D possibly TRBD1 on 5 matching bases. With 0 bases removed from V and 7 bases from J, the gap between germline ends came to 12 bases. CDR1 is SQVTM, CDR2 ANQGSEA, per germline. The CDR3 contains 13 residues. CDR3 protein: CSVEEGGTFGYTF. CDR3 bases: TGCAGCGTTGAAGAGGGCGGGACGTTTGGCTACACCTTC. The full variable domain, in which reference TRBV29-1 and TRBJ1-2 provide the parts outside the CDR3, is SAVISQKPSRDICQRGTSLTIQCQVDSQVTMMFWYRQQPGQSLTLIATANQGSEATYESGFVIDKFPISRPNLTFSTLTVSNMSPEDSSIYLCSVEEGGTFGYTFGSGTRLTVV.

V and J are TRBV9 and TRBJ1-4; TRBD1 matches 7 bases. The length of the CDR3 is 17 residues. Looked up from germline, CDR1 is SGDLS and CDR2 is YYNGEE. J was trimmed by 0 bases and V by 4 bases; bases with no gene match: 9. The CDR3 DNA is TGTGCCAGCAGCCCAGAGGGACAGCTTGCAACTAATGAAAAACTGTTTTTT. Its translation: CASSPEGQLATNEKLFF. The full variable domain, with the rest looked up from reference TRBV9 and TRBJ1-4, is DSGVTQTPKHLITATGQRVTLRCSPRSGDLSVYWYQQSLDQGLQFLIQYYNGEERAKGNILERFSAQQFPDLHSELNLSSLELGDSALYFCASSPEGQLATNEKLFFGSGTQLSVL.

The chain joins TRBV11-2 to TRBJ1-4, with 8 bases lining up with TRBD1. Looked up from germline, CDR1 is SGHAT and CDR2 is FQNNGV. Germline trimming cut 3 bases from V and 8 bases from J; bases unmatched to any gene: 5. The CDR3 has 14 residues. The CDR3 nucleotides are TGTGCCAGCAGCTTCGCAGGGGGCTGGGAAAAACTGTTTTTT. It translates to CASSFAGGWEKLFF.

The gene calls are TRBV5-1 and TRBJ2-7, with D maybe TRBD2 (5 bases). Between the trimmed V and J ends, which lost 4 bases and 5 bases, there was a span of 10 bases. Germline CDR1 SGHRS, CDR2 YFSETQ. This CDR3 is built from 12 residues. This chain's CDR3 is CASSSDGNEQYF. CDR3 sequence (DNA): TGCGCCAGCAGCAGCGACGGGAACGAGCAGTACTTC.